A selection of T cell receptor beta chains follows, all from one sample in a study of blood T cell repertoires in COVID-19. Libraries were prepared by immunoSEQ multiplex PCR; TCRdb keeps only in-frame clonotypes and omits some of them. The repertoire consists of about 70,000 clones, with approximately 80% occurring once and the leading ten covering roughly 4.8%. The sequencing input was peripheral blood. The receptors were sampled from a woman aged 80 or over with active or convalescent COVID-19. The CDR3 runs from the conserved cysteine through the conserved F or W. Each record gives: CDR3 protein, CDR3 DNA, clone size, V gene, J gene, D gene. A D gene is named only where the DNA matches it firmly. A clone size is listed for some rows: how often the clone was seen (once, few, many), or a class if it is expanded.

CDR3 protein: CASTQLGGLTNEKLFF
CDR3 DNA: TGTGCCAGCACCCAATTAGGGGGATTAACTAATGAAAAACTGTTTTTT
clone size: -
V gene: TRBV7-9
J gene: TRBJ1-4
D gene: -

CDR3 protein: CASSLGHLFLAGRADTQYF
CDR3 DNA: TGTGCCAGCAGCTTAGGTCATCTGTTTTTAGCGGGGAGGGCAGATACGCAGTATTTT
clone size: once
V gene: TRBV7-2
J gene: TRBJ2-3
D gene: TRBD2

CDR3 protein: CASSYNLGGTEAFF
CDR3 DNA: TGTGCCAGCAGTTACAACCTCGGAGGTACTGAAGCTTTCTTT
clone size: -
V gene: TRBV6-5
J gene: TRBJ1-1
D gene: -

CDR3 protein: CASSPTTETYGYTF
CDR3 DNA: TGTGCCAGCAGCCCAACAACAGAGACCTATGGCTACACCTTC
clone size: -
V gene: TRBV7-9
J gene: TRBJ1-2
D gene: -

CDR3 protein: CASSGGGTDQPQHF
CDR3 DNA: TGTGCCAGCAGCGGCGGGGGTACGGATCAGCCCCAGCATTTT
clone size: -
V gene: TRBV6-2/TRBV6-3
J gene: TRBJ1-5
D gene: -

CDR3 protein: CSVQGSRYEQYF
CDR3 DNA: TGCAGCGTCCAGGGGTCCCGCTACGAGCAGTACTTC
clone size: -
V gene: TRBV29-1
J gene: TRBJ2-7
D gene: -

CDR3 protein: CASSLAKSTDTQYF
CDR3 DNA: TGTGCCAGCAGCTTGGCAAAAAGCACAGATACGCAGTATTTT
clone size: -
V gene: TRBV27
J gene: TRBJ2-3
D gene: -

CDR3 protein: CASSQTPKETEAFF
CDR3 DNA: TGTGCCAGCAGCCAGACCCCAAAGGAGACTGAAGCTTTCTTT
clone size: once
V gene: TRBV3-1/TRBV3-2
J gene: TRBJ1-1
D gene: -

CDR3 protein: CASSISMNTEAFF
CDR3 DNA: TGTGCCAGCAGCATCTCTATGAACACTGAAGCTTTCTTT
clone size: -
V gene: TRBV27
J gene: TRBJ1-1
D gene: -

CDR3 protein: CASSMGTGERETQYF
CDR3 DNA: TGTGCCAGTAGTATGGGGACAGGGGAGAGAGAGACCCAGTACTTC
clone size: -
V gene: TRBV19
J gene: TRBJ2-5
D gene: TRBD1

CDR3 protein: CASSLGGLAGSYNEQFF
CDR3 DNA: TGCGCCAGCAGCTTGGGCGGTCTAGCGGGGAGCTACAATGAGCAGTTCTTC
clone size: -
V gene: TRBV5-1
J gene: TRBJ2-1
D gene: TRBD2

CDR3 protein: CASSPDRGYEQYF
CDR3 DNA: TGTGCCAGCAGCCCAGACAGGGGCTACGAGCAGTACTTC
clone size: -
V gene: TRBV7-2
J gene: TRBJ2-7
D gene: TRBD1

CDR3 protein: CASSLAGDRFGNTIYF
CDR3 DNA: TGTGCCAGCAGCTTGGCGGGGGACAGATTCGGAAACACCATATATTTT
clone size: once
V gene: TRBV5-6
J gene: TRBJ1-3
D gene: TRBD1

CDR3 protein: CASSPGTGGLRTEAFF
CDR3 DNA: TGTGCCAGCTCACCAGGGACAGGGGGCTTGAGGACTGAAGCTTTCTTT
clone size: -
V gene: TRBV18
J gene: TRBJ1-1
D gene: TRBD1

CDR3 protein: CASSSNSGNTIYF
CDR3 DNA: TGTGCCAGCAGTTCCAACTCTGGAAACACCATATATTTT
clone size: once
V gene: TRBV27
J gene: TRBJ1-3
D gene: -

CDR3 protein: CASRPPGSGANVLTF
CDR3 DNA: TGTGCCAGCAGACCCCCGGGCTCTGGGGCCAACGTCCTGACTTTC
clone size: -
V gene: TRBV6-5
J gene: TRBJ2-6
D gene: -

CDR3 protein: CASSFTHPRDRGKMNEQFF
CDR3 DNA: TGTGCCAGCAGCTTTACTCACCCCCGGGACAGAGGGAAGATGAATGAGCAGTTCTTC
clone size: -
V gene: TRBV7-9
J gene: TRBJ2-1
D gene: TRBD1

CDR3 protein: CAPGGAGENTGELFF
CDR3 DNA: TGTGCTCCCGGGGGAGCGGGAGAGAACACCGGGGAGCTGTTTTTT
clone size: once
V gene: TRBV12-5
J gene: TRBJ2-2
D gene: TRBD2

CDR3 protein: CAISEVMGQRPTNGYTF
CDR3 DNA: TGTGCCATCAGTGAGGTTATGGGACAGAGACCGACTAATGGCTACACCTTC
clone size: -
V gene: TRBV10-3
J gene: TRBJ1-2
D gene: TRBD1

CDR3 protein: CASRSDRGSQPQHF
CDR3 DNA: TGCGCCAGCAGAAGCGACAGGGGCTCTCAGCCCCAGCATTTT
clone size: -
V gene: TRBV10-2
J gene: TRBJ1-5
D gene: TRBD1

CDR3 protein: CATSPNPAGKGTGANVLTF
CDR3 DNA: TGTGCTACGTCCCCGAACCCGGCAGGGAAGGGTACTGGGGCCAACGTCCTGACTTTC
clone size: once
V gene: TRBV7-7
J gene: TRBJ2-6
D gene: -

CDR3 protein: CASSLSGGVDEQYF
CDR3 DNA: TGTGCCAGCAGTCTATCGGGGGGCGTGGACGAGCAGTACTTC
clone size: -
V gene: TRBV7-8
J gene: TRBJ2-7
D gene: -

CDR3 protein: CAWKVNGGTDTQYF
CDR3 DNA: TGTGCCTGGAAGGTGAACGGGGGCACAGATACGCAGTATTTT
clone size: -
V gene: TRBV30
J gene: TRBJ2-3
D gene: -

CDR3 protein: CAWSRQEGIYEQYF
CDR3 DNA: TGTGCCTGGAGCAGACAGGAAGGCATCTACGAGCAGTACTTC
clone size: -
V gene: TRBV30
J gene: TRBJ2-7
D gene: -

CDR3 protein: CASSLQGANNSPLHF
CDR3 DNA: TGTGCCAGCAGCTTACAGGGGGCTAATAATTCACCCCTCCACTTT
clone size: -
V gene: TRBV5-4
J gene: TRBJ1-6
D gene: TRBD1

CDR3 protein: CASSDRDRGLDSYGYTF
CDR3 DNA: TGTGCCAGCAGTGACCGGGACAGGGGCCTCGATAGCTATGGCTACACCTTC
clone size: -
V gene: TRBV28
J gene: TRBJ1-2
D gene: TRBD1

CDR3 protein: CASSDNRANQPQHF
CDR3 DNA: TGTGCCAGCAGTGATAATCGCGCGAATCAGCCCCAGCATTTT
clone size: -
V gene: TRBV6-1
J gene: TRBJ1-5
D gene: -

CDR3 protein: CASSGGRRDPGYGYTF
CDR3 DNA: TGTGCCAGCAGCGGAGGGAGGCGGGACCCCGGCTATGGCTACACCTTC
clone size: -
V gene: TRBV9
J gene: TRBJ1-2
D gene: -

CDR3 protein: CASSQGFAGGNYEQYF
CDR3 DNA: TGCGCCAGCAGCCAAGGCTTCGCGGGAGGGAACTACGAGCAGTACTTC
clone size: once
V gene: TRBV4-3
J gene: TRBJ2-7
D gene: TRBD2

CDR3 protein: CASSLGELGTQETQYF
CDR3 DNA: TGTGCCAGCTCCCTCGGGGAATTGGGCACCCAAGAGACCCAGTACTTC
clone size: -
V gene: TRBV18
J gene: TRBJ2-5
D gene: -

CDR3 protein: CASIAAGGPYNEQFF
CDR3 DNA: TGTGCCAGCATAGCAGCAGGGGGCCCCTACAATGAGCAGTTCTTC
clone size: -
V gene: TRBV7-9
J gene: TRBJ2-1
D gene: TRBD1

CDR3 protein: CASSGSHGQAEYSNQPQHF
CDR3 DNA: TGTGCCAGTAGCGGGTCTCATGGACAGGCGGAATATAGCAATCAGCCCCAGCATTTT
clone size: -
V gene: TRBV19
J gene: TRBJ1-5
D gene: TRBD1

CDR3 protein: CASSKVSATNEKLFF
CDR3 DNA: TGTGCCAGCAGCAAAGTATCTGCAACTAATGAAAAACTGTTTTTT
clone size: few
V gene: TRBV21-1
J gene: TRBJ1-4
D gene: -

CDR3 protein: CASSKSGTGGNQPQHF
CDR3 DNA: TGTGCCAGCAGCAAATCTGGGACAGGGGGTAATCAGCCCCAGCATTTT
clone size: -
V gene: TRBV21-1
J gene: TRBJ1-5
D gene: -

CDR3 protein: CASSPRLAGGQETQYF
CDR3 DNA: TGCGCCAGCAGCCCCCGACTAGCGGGGGGCCAAGAGACCCAGTACTTC
clone size: -
V gene: TRBV5-1
J gene: TRBJ2-5
D gene: TRBD2

CDR3 protein: CASRTDSTGELFF
CDR3 DNA: TGTGCCAGCAGGACAGACTCCACCGGGGAGCTGTTTTTT
clone size: -
V gene: TRBV7-2
J gene: TRBJ2-2
D gene: -

CDR3 protein: CASSPARGNSNQPQHF
CDR3 DNA: TGTGCCAGCAGCCCTGCCAGGGGGAATAGCAATCAGCCCCAGCATTTT
clone size: -
V gene: TRBV6-2/TRBV6-3
J gene: TRBJ1-5
D gene: TRBD1